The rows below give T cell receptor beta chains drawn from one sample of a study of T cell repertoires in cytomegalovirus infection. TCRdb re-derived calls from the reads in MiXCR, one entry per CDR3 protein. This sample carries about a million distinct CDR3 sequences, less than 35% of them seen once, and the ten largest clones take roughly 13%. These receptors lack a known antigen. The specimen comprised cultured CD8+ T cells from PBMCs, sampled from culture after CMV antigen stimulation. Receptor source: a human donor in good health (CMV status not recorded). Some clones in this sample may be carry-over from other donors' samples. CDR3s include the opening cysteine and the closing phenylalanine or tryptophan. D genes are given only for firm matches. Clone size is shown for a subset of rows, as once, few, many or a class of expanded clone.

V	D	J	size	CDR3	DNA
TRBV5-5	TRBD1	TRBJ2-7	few	CASSLFTGVPYEQYF	TGTGCCAGCAGCTTGTTCACAGGGGTACCCTACGAGCAGTACTTC
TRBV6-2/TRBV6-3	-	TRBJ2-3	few	CASSYSPPVDFTDTQYF	TGTGCCAGCAGTTACTCGCCGCCAGTAGATTTCACAGATACGCAGTATTTT
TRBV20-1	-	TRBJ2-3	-	CSAREGGISSTDTQYF	TGCAGTGCTAGAGAAGGCGGCATCTCTAGCACAGATACGCAGTATTTT
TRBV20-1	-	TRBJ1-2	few	CSDNQGRPNYGYTF	TGCAGTGACAATCAGGGGAGACCTAACTATGGCTACACCTTC
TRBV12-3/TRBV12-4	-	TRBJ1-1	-	CASSFGRGDGAF	TGTGCCAGCAGTTTTGGGCGGGGGGACGGGGCCTTT
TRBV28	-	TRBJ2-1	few	CASSLEGSENEQFF	TGTGCCAGCAGTTTAGAGGGGTCAGAAAATGAGCAGTTCTTC
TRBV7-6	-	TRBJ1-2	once	CASSLGPNRDGYTF	TGTGCCAGCAGCTTAGGGCCCAACAGGGATGGCTACACCTTC
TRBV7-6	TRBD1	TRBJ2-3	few	CASSYTGAQTDTQYF	TGTGCCAGCAGCTACACAGGGGCGCAGACAGATACGCAGTATTTT
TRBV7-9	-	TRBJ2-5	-	CASSPRMMYQETQYF	TGTGCCAGCAGCCCGAGGATGATGTACCAAGAGACCCAGTACTTC
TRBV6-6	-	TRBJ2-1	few	CASSYSKGGQIYNEQFF	TGTGCCAGCAGTTACTCGAAGGGGGGACAGATTTACAATGAGCAGTTCTTC
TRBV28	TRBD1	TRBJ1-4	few	CANRLDGQVSNEKLFF	TGTGCCAACAGACTTGACGGACAGGTTTCTAATGAAAAACTGTTTTTT
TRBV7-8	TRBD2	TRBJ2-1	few	CASSLAPLAGGGNEQFF	TGTGCCAGCAGCTTAGCCCCCCTAGCGGGGGGGGGCAATGAGCAGTTCTTC
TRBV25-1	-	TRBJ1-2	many	CASSEWAGDYGYTF	TGTGCCAGCAGTGAATGGGCCGGAGACTATGGCTACACCTTC
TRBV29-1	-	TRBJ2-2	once	CSSPVEEGGGYTGELFF	TGCAGCTCCCCGGTTGAGGAGGGAGGGGGGTACACCGGGGAGCTGTTTTTT
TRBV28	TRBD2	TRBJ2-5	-	CASSLGREVLETQYF	TGTGCCAGCAGTTTGGGCCGGGAGGTTCTGGAGACCCAGTACTTC
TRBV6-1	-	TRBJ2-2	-	CASSEWGGAGTGELFF	TGTGCCAGCAGTGAATGGGGGGGGGCTGGAACCGGGGAGCTGTTTTTT
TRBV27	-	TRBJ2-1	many	CASSLPGNYNEQFF	TGTGCCAGCAGCCTTCCAGGGAATTACAATGAGCAGTTCTTC